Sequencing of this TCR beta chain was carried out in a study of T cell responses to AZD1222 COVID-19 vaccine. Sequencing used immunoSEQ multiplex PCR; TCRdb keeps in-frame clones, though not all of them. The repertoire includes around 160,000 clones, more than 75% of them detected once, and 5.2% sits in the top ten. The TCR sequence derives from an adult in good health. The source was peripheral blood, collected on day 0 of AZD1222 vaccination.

The CDR3 DNA reads as TGTGCCAGCAGCCGTAGCGGGAGGGAATCTTACGAGCAGTACTTC. Its translation: CASSRSGRESYEQYF. The chain links TRBV16 to TRBJ2-7, with TRBD2 identical over 11 bases. The germline V gene encodes CDR1 KGHSY and CDR2 FQNENV. There are 15 residues in the CDR3. The J segment lost 4 bases and the V segment lost 4 bases, leaving 6 bases of the junction unmatched.